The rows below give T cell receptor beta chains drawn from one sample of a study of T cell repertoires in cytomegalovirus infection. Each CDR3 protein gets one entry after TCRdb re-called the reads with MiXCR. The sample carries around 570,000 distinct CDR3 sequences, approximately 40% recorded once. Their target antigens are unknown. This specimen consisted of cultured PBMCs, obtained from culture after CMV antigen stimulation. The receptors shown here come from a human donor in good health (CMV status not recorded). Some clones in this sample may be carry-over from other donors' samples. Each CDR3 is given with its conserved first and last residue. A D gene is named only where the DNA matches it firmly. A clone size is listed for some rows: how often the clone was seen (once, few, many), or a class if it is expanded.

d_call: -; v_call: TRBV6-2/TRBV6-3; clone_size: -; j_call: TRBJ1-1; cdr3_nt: TGTGCCAGCAGACCGACGAACACTGAAGCTTTCTTT; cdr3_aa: CASRPTNTEAFF
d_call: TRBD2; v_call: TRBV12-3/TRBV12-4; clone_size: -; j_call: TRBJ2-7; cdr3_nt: TGTGCCAGCGGTAGCGGGAGGGCCACGGAGCAGTACTTC; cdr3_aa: CASGSGRATEQYF
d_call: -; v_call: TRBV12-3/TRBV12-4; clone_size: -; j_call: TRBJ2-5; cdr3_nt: TGTGCCAGCAGTTTGACTCGCGGAGGTGGGAAAGAGACCCAGTACTTC; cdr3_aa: CASSLTRGGGKETQYF
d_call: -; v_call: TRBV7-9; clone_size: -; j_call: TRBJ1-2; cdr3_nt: TGTGCCAGCACAGACCCGAACTATGGCTACACCTTC; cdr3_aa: CASTDPNYGYTF
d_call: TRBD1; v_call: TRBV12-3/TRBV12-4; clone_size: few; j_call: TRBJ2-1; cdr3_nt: TGTGCCAGCAGTTCGTACCCACCTCCGGGACAGGGGGTGATTGAGCAGTTCTTC; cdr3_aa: CASSSYPPPGQGVIEQFF
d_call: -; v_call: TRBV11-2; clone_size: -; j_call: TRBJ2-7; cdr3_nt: TGTGCCAGCAGCTCCCCTCGATTAGGGGTGGGCTACGAGCAGTACTTC; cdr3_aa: CASSSPRLGVGYEQYF
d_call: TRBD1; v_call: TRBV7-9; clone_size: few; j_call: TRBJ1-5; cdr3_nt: TGTGCCAGCACTATCGGGGACAGCGTTTATAGCAATCAGCCCCAGCATTTT; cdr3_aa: CASTIGDSVYSNQPQHF
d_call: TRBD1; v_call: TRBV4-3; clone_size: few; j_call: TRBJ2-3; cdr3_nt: TGCGCCAGCAGCCACGGGACAGGGGGGCCAGATACGCAGTATTTT; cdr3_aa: CASSHGTGGPDTQYF
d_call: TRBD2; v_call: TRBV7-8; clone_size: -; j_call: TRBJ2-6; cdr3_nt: TGTGCCAGCAGCCCAACTAGCGGCTTATCTGGGGCCAACGTCCTGACTTTC; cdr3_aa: CASSPTSGLSGANVLTF
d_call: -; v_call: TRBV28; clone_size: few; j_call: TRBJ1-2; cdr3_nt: TGTGCCAGCAGCACGACTTGGGACATACTAGACTATGGCTACACCTTC; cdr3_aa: CASSTTWDILDYGYTF
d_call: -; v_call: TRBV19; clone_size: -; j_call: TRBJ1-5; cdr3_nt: TGTGCCAGTAGTACCCGGGCCCCGACGGGCAATCAGCCCCAGCATTTT; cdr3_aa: CASSTRAPTGNQPQHF
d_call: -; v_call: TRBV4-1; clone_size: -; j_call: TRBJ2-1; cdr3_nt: TGCGCCAGCAGCCTCAGGGGGGCTGATGAGCAGTTCTTC; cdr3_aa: CASSLRGADEQFF
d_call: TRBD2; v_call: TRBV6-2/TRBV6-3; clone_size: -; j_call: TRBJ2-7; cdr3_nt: TGTGCCAGCACATGGAACCCCCCTAGCGGGAGGTACGAGCAGTACTTC; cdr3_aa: CASTWNPPSGRYEQYF
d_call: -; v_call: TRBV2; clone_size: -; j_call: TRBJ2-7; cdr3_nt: TGTGCCAGCTCCCTTCCCCCCTACGAGCAGTACTTC; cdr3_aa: CASSLPPYEQYF
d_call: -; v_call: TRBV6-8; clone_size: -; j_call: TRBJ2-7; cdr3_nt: TGTGCCAGCAGTTACCGGGGCTCCTACGAGCAGTACTTC; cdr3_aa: CASSYRGSYEQYF
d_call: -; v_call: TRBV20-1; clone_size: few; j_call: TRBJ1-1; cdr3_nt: TGCAGTGCTAGAGATCAAAAGGCCTTGAACACTGAAGCTTTCTTT; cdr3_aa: CSARDQKALNTEAFF
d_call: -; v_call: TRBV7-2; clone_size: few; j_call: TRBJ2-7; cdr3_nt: TGTGCCAGCAGCTTATCCCCCAGTGGGCGGCAGTACTTC; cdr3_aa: CASSLSPSGRQYF
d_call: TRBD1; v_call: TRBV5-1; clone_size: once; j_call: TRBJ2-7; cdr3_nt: TGCGCCAGCAGCCCCCGACAGGGGACGGTATGGGAGCAGTACTTC; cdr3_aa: CASSPRQGTVWEQYF
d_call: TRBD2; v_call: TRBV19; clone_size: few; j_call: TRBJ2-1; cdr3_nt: TGTGCCAGTAGAACATTACAGCGGGGGGGTTACAATGAGCAGTTCTTC; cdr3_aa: CASRTLQRGGYNEQFF
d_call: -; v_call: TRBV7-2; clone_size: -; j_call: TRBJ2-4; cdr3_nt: TGTGCCAGCAGCCCTACCTCGGGGCAGGGCCCCCAAAACATTCAGTACTTC; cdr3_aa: CASSPTSGQGPQNIQYF
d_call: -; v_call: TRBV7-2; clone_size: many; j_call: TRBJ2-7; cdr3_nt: TGTGCCAGCAGCCTATACCTACCCCGGGATTACGAGCAGTACTTC; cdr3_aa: CASSLYLPRDYEQYF
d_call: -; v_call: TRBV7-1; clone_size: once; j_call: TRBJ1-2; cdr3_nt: TGTGCCAGCAGAGGGGGAGGAGGCTACACCTTC; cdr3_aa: CASRGGGGYTF
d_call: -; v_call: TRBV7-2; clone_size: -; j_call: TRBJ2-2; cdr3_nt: TGTGCCAGCAGTGGTAAGGTCGTCACCGGGGAGCTGTTTTTT; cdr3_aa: CASSGKVVTGELFF
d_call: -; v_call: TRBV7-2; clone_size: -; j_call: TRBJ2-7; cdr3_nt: TGTGCCAGCAGTCCGCGGGGAGGCGGCTACGAGCAGTACTTC; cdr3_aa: CASSPRGGGYEQYF
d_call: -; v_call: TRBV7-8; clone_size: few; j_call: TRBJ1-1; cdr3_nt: TGTGCCAGCAGCTGGGGTGGGTTCGGGGCCGACGGCGCTTTCTTT; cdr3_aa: CASSWGGFGADGAFF
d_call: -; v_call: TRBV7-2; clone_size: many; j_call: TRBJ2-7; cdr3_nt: TGTGCCAGCAGCTTAGACCGGAAAAGCTCCTACGAGCAGTACTTC; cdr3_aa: CASSLDRKSSYEQYF
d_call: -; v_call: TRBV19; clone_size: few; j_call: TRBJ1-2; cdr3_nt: TGTGCCAGTGGCACAGGCACCGAGGGGTATGGCTACACCTTC; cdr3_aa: CASGTGTEGYGYTF
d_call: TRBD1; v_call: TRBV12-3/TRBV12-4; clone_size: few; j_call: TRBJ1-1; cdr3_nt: TGTGCCAGCAGCTCTCCGAGGCAGGGGGTGATTTCAGCTTTCTTT; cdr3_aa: CASSSPRQGVISAFF
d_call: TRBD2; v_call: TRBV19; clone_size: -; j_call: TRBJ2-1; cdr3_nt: TGTGCCAGTAGAAGGGGACTAGCGGGAGGAGATGAGCAGTTCTTC; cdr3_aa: CASRRGLAGGDEQFF
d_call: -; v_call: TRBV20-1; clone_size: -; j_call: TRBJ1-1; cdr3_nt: TGCAGTGCTCCCCCCAGGGGTGGTTTGGGCACTGAAGCTTTCTTT; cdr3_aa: CSAPPRGGLGTEAFF
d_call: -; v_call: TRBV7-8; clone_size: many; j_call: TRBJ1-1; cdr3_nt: TGTGCCAGCAGCTTAGCTATGAACACTGAAGCTTTCTTT; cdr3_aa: CASSLAMNTEAFF
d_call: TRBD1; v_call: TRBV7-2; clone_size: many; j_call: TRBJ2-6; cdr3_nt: TGTGCCAGCAGCCGGACAGGGTCTATTTCTGGGGCCAACGTCCTGACTTTC; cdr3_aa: CASSRTGSISGANVLTF
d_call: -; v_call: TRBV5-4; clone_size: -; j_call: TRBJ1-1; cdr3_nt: TGTGCCAGCAGCCCGGAGTTCTCGGACACTGAAGCTTTCTTT; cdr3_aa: CASSPEFSDTEAFF
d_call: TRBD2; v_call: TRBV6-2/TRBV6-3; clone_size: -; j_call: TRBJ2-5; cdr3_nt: TGTGCCAGCAGTTGGCCCGGGACTAGCGGGACGGAGACCCAGTACTTC; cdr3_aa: CASSWPGTSGTETQYF
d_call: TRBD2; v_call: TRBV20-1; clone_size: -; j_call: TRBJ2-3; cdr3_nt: TGCAGTGCTAGAGGTCGCGGGGGGCCTAGCACAGATACGCAGTATTTT; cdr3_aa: CSARGRGGPSTDTQYF
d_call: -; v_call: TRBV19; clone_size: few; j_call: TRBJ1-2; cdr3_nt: TGTGCCAGTAGTACACGCGGGCCCTGGGGCTACACCTTC; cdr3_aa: CASSTRGPWGYTF
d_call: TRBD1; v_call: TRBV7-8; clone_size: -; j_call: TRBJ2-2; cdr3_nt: TGTGCCAGCAGCTCTCCGGGACAGGGGGCCGGGGAGCTGTTTTTT; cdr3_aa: CASSSPGQGAGELFF
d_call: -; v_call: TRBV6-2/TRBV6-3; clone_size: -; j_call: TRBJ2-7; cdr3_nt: TGTGCCAGCAGTCTACAAACCGGGACATTCTCCTACGAGCAGTACTTC; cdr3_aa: CASSLQTGTFSYEQYF
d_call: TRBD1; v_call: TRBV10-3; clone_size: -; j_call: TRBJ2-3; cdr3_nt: TGTGCCATCAGGGGGAGACAGGGTATCGGCACAGATACGCAGTATTTT; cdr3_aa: CAIRGRQGIGTDTQYF
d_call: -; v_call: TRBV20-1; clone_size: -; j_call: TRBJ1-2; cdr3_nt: TGCAGTGCTACAACAGGCCCCTGGGGCTACACCTTC; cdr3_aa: CSATTGPWGYTF
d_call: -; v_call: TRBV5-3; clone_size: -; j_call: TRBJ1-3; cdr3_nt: TGTGCCAGCAGCTTGGCGGGGTTGGTAAACACCATATATTTT; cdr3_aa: CASSLAGLVNTIYF
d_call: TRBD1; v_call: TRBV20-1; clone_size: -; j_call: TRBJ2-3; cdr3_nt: TGCAGTGCCCCCCCCGGACAGGGCCAAAGCGATCCGAGGGGCGATACGCAGTATTTT; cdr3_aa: CSAPPGQGQSDPRGDTQYF